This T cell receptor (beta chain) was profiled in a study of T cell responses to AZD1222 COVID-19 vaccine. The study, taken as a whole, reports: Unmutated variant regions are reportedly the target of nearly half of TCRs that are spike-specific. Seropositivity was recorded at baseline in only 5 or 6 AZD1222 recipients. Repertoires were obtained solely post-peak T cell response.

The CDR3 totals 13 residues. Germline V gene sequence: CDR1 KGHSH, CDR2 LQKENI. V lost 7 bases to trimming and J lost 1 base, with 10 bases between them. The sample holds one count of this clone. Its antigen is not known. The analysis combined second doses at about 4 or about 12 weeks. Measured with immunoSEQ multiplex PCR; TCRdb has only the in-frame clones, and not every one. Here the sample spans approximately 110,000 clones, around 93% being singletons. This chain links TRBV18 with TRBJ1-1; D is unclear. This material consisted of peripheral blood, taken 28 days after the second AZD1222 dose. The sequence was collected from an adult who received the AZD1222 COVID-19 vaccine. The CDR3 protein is CASFYIENTEAFF. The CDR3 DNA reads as TGTGCCAGCTTTTACATAGAGAACACTGAAGCTTTCTTT.